The 11 T cell receptor beta chains below come from one sample, sequenced in a study of T cells in Graves' hyperthyroidism and ophthalmopathy. Using RNA transcripts as the source, TCR beta CDR3 regions were amplified. The HTBI primer set served for first-round RT-PCR of the TCR CDR3. TCRdb reanalysed the multiplex PCR reads using MiXCR and keeps one entry per CDR3 protein. The data show just under 750,000 distinct CDR3 sequences, 35% seen once. The source material was blood. These receptors came from a woman between 40 and 50 years old with Graves' hyperthyroidism.

This clonotype was detected ten times or more. V and J are TRBV10-3 and TRBJ1-5; 11 nucleotides match TRBD1. V was pared by 5 bases and J by 5 bases, with 5 bases of the junction left unmatched. Germline-derived CDR1 and CDR2 are ENHRY and SYGVKD. This CDR3 region has 15 residues. Here the CDR3 reads CAISRTGGVDQPQHF. DNA for the CDR3: TGTGCCATCAGTAGGACAGGGGGCGTAGATCAGCCCCAGCATTTT.

This clonotype was recorded many times. The rearrangement joins TRBV7-2 to TRBJ1-3; D call uncertain. V gave up 1 base and J gave up 2 bases, with 12 bases separating them. The length of the CDR3 is 16 residues. CDR1 and CDR2 from the germline V gene are SGHTA and FQGNSA. In DNA, the CDR3 is TGTGCCAGCAGCTTAGTGGGCCCAGCGGCTGGAAACACCATATATTTT. Encoded protein: CASSLVGPAAGNTIYF.

Many counts were recorded for this clonotype. This chain links TRBV29-1 with TRBJ1-5; 8 bases match TRBD1. The CDR3 consists of 14 residues. In germline, CDR1 is SQVTM, CDR2 ANQGSEA. V shed 8 bases and J 2 bases; nucleotides not matched to a gene: 8. CDR3 DNA: TGCAGCTTGTTGACAGGGGCAGGCAATCAGCCCCAGCATTTT. This encodes CSLLTGAGNQPQHF.

This clonotype was detected many times. The genes are TRBV19 and TRBJ1-5; D may be TRBD1 (6 bases). V lost 3 bases and J lost 6, with 15 bases in between. Germline CDR1 reads LNHDA; CDR2 reads SQIVND (reference sequence). CDR3 length: 15 amino acids. CDR3 nucleotides: TGTGCCAGTAGTATTATGGGTCAGGGGTTTCAGCCCCAGCATTTT. Amino acids: CASSIMGQGFQPQHF.

The chain uses TRBV7-2 and TRBJ2-7, with 11 bases aligning to TRBD1. Trimming removed 4 bases from V and 0 bases from J; junction bases left unmatched: 5. Looked up from germline, CDR1 is SGHTA and CDR2 is FQGNSA. The CDR3 spans 16 residues. CDR3 in DNA: TGTGCCAGCAGCTGGGGGGGGACAGGGGGCTCCTACGAGCAGTACTTC. Translated, it gives CASSWGGTGGSYEQYF.

This clonotype came up many times. The chain combines TRBV11-2 with TRBJ2-7; 8 bases agree with TRBD2. The length of the CDR3 is 15 residues. The V and J ends lost 5 bases and 4 bases, in that order; junction bases with no gene match: 10. Germline loops: CDR1 SGHAT, CDR2 FQNNGV. The CDR3 coding sequence is TGTGCCAGCAGCGACACGACTAGCGCCGAATACGAGCAGTACTTC. This sequence encodes CASSDTTSAEYEQYF.

The V call is TRBV16, the J call TRBJ1-1; tentatively, D is TRBD1 (5 bases). The germline V gene encodes CDR1 KGHSY and CDR2 FQNENV. This CDR3 contains 17 residues. Trimming removed 0 bases from V and 6 bases from J, with 20 bases in between. CDR3 sequence reads: CASSQSVQLGQNAEAFF. Here the CDR3 DNA reads TGTGCCAGCAGCCAATCGGTACAACTGGGGCAAAACGCTGAAGCTTTCTTT.

This clonotype was observed at least ten times. This sequence joins TRBV7-2 and TRBJ1-2, with D possibly being TRBD1 (5 bases). This CDR3 is built from 14 residues. Trimming took 1 base from V and 4 from J, leaving 10 bases between them. Looked up from germline, CDR1 is SGHTA and CDR2 is FQGNSA. CDR3 sequence reads: CASSLVPTAYGYTF. The CDR3 bases are TGTGCCAGCAGCTTAGTCCCGACAGCCTATGGCTACACCTTC.

This sequence joins TRBV7-2 and TRBJ2-7; D may be TRBD1 (6 bases). The CDR3 length is 14 residues. Germline V gene sequence: CDR1 SGHTA, CDR2 FQGNSA. V shed 5 bases and J shed 2 bases, with 13 bases lying between them. The CDR3 nucleotides read TGTGCCAGCAGCCCCGGACAGCCTCCCTACGAGCAGTACTTC. This gives the protein CASSPGQPPYEQYF. Based on the CDR3 plus reference TRBV7-2 and TRBJ2-7, the full variable domain is GAGVSQSPSNKVTEKGKDVELRCDPISGHTALYWYRQSLGQGLEFLIYFQGNSAPDKSGLPSDRFSAERTGGSVSTLTIQRTQQEDSAVYLCASSPGQPPYEQYFGPGTRLTVT.

This clonotype was observed a handful of times. The V gene is TRBV7-9, the J gene TRBJ2-2; tentative D call: TRBD1 (5 bases). V lost 1 base, J lost 6 bases, and 21 bases lay in between. CDR1 SEHNR and CDR2 FQNEAQ come from the germline V gene (reference sequence). The CDR3 has 18 residues. CDR3 bases: TGTGCCAGCAGCTTAGGAATACCCTCTTCAGGGCCACCCGGGGAGCTGTTTTTT. It is translated as CASSLGIPSSGPPGELFF. The whole variable domain, remainder taken from reference TRBV7-9 and TRBJ2-2, is DTGVSQNPRHKITKRGQNVTFRCDPISEHNRLYWYRQTLGQGPEFLTYFQNEAQLEKSRLLSDRFSAERPKGSFSTLEIQRTEQGDSAMYLCASSLGIPSSGPPGELFFGEGSRLTVL.

Worth noting for this clonotype: An end of the junction differs from the germline gene, which may be a read error. V usage is TRBV7-2 and J usage is TRBJ2-7; 7 bases match TRBD2. CDR1 and CDR2 (germline): SGHTA, FQGNSA. The CDR3 has 17 amino acids. CDR3 region: CASSQDPGERGSYEHYF. Here the CDR3 DNA reads TGCGCCAGCAGCCAAGATCCTGGTGAGCGGGGCTCCTACGAGCACTACTTC. The variable domain in full, completed from reference TRBV7-2 and TRBJ2-7, reads GAGVSQSPSNKVTEKGKDVELRCDPISGHTALYWYRQSLGQGLEFLIYFQGNSAPDKSGLPSDRFSAERTGGSVSTLTIQRTQQEDSAVYLCASSQDPGERGSYEHYFGPGTRLTVT.